One and the same sample provided the 9 T cell receptor beta chains below, sequenced in a study of T cell responses to AZD1222 COVID-19 vaccine. Measured with immunoSEQ multiplex PCR; TCRdb has only the in-frame clones, and not every one. The table records about 150,000 clones, roughly 90% of them present only once. The material was peripheral blood, obtained on day 0 of AZD1222 vaccination. The receptors were sampled from an adult in good health.

The chain has TRBV6-2 or TRBV6-3 and TRBJ1-3; D might be TRBD1 (5 bases). Germline V lookup: CDR1 MNHEY, CDR2 SVGEGT. With 2 bases removed from V and 0 bases from J, the gap between germline ends came to 11 bases. The CDR3 has 16 residues. Written as DNA, the CDR3 is TGTGCCAGCAGTTACGGGGGACGGAGCTCTGGAAACACCATATATTTT. It is translated as CASSYGGRSSGNTIYF.

V usage is TRBV6-1 and J usage is TRBJ1-1; D is undetermined. CDR1 MNHNS and CDR2 SASEGT come from the germline V gene. CDR3 length: 12 residues. The V and J ends lost 3 bases and 8 bases respectively, with 10 bases between them. The CDR3 region has the DNA TGTGCCAGCAGTGATGCCTTTACGGAAGCTTTCTTT. This sequence encodes CASSDAFTEAFF.

The V gene is TRBV5-1, the J gene TRBJ2-5, with D possibly TRBD1 on 6 matching bases. The germline V gene has CDR1 SGHRS and CDR2 YFSETQ. The CDR3 totals 13 residues. V gave up 4 bases and J gave up 5 bases, with 12 bases separating them. In DNA form, the CDR3 reads TGCGCCAGCAGCCAAACAGGGATGGAGACCCAGTACTTC. Translating it yields CASSQTGMETQYF.

This clone appeared a single time. The V and J genes are TRBV7-9 and TRBJ2-3, with TRBD2 matching over 8 bases. V lost 2 bases and J lost 5; bases outside the gene matches: 12. This CDR3 spans 17 amino acids. Germline CDR1 SEHNR, CDR2 FQNEAQ (reference sequence). The CDR3 loop reads CASSLREREFFQDTQYF. CDR3 DNA: TGTGCCAGCAGCTTACGAGAGCGGGAGTTCTTCCAAGATACGCAGTATTTT.

The chain has TRBV4-2 and TRBJ1-6; 7 bases line up with TRBD1. In germline, CDR1 is LGHNA, CDR2 YNFKEQ. This CDR3 is built from 15 residues. The trim removed 5 bases at V and 5 bases at J, leaving 6 bases unmatched. The CDR3 DNA follows: TGTGCCAGCAGCAAAACTACAGGGGATAATTCACCCCTCCACTTT. This encodes CASSKTTGDNSPLHF.

The chain employs TRBV6-6 and TRBJ2-7; the D gene is possibly TRBD1 (5 bases). The CDR3 runs to 12 residues. Germline V gene lookup returns CDR1 MNHNY and CDR2 SVGAGI (reference sequence). V shed 8 bases and J shed 1 base, with 9 bases lying between them. CDR3 loop: CASGRDSYEQYF. CDR3 nucleotide sequence: TGTGCCAGCGGCAGGGATTCCTACGAGCAGTACTTC.

The V and J genes are TRBV2 and TRBJ2-3, with TRBD2 matching over 11 bases. The CDR3 has 16 residues. The V segment lost 6 bases and the J segment 2 bases; nucleotides outside the gene matches: 7. Per the germline V gene, CDR1 is SNHLY and CDR2 is FYNNEI. The CDR3: CASRAGLAAYTDTQYF. As DNA, the CDR3 is TGTGCCAGCAGGGCGGGACTAGCGGCCTACACAGATACGCAGTATTTT.

The chain carries TRBV5-5 and TRBJ2-2, with D unclear. V was pared by 4 bases and J by 8 bases, with 12 bases between. Germline V gene sequence: CDR1 SGHKS, CDR2 YYEKEE (reference sequence). This CDR3 has 13 residues. The CDR3 bases are TGTGCCAGCAGCCTTTTTAGTGAGGGGGAGCTGTTTTTT. This codes for CASSLFSEGELFF.

This chain joins TRBV5-4 and TRBJ1-4; D call uncertain. The V end lost 0 bases, the J end lost 0 bases, and 12 bases lay between the germline ends. This CDR3 spans 17 amino acids. Germline CDR1 and CDR2: SGHNT and YYREEE (reference sequence). The CDR3 nucleotides are TGTGCCAGCAGCTTGGATGGGCCCTCAGCAACTAATGAAAAACTGTTTTTT. This translates into CASSLDGPSATNEKLFF.